One T cell receptor beta chain is described in this entry. This sample is part of a study of control samples from healthy donors and cancer patients. CDR3 size: 15 residues. Trimming stripped 1 base from V and 5 bases from J, with 12 bases between. Germline V gene data show CDR1 as MGHRA and CDR2 as YSYEKL. Clones were read by immunoSEQ multiplex PCR, and TCRdb kept only the in-frame ones, dropping some. The sample lists under 85,000 clones; roughly 82% were seen once. Sequenced: PBMCs. The clonotype was recovered from a man between 60 and 75 years old with head and neck cancer. The chain carries TRBV4-1 and TRBJ1-3; D gene unclear. The CDR3 nucleotides read TGCGCCAGCAGCCAAGGCCCTCTGAGACGAAACACCATATATTTT. Amino acid sequence: CASSQGPLRRNTIYF.